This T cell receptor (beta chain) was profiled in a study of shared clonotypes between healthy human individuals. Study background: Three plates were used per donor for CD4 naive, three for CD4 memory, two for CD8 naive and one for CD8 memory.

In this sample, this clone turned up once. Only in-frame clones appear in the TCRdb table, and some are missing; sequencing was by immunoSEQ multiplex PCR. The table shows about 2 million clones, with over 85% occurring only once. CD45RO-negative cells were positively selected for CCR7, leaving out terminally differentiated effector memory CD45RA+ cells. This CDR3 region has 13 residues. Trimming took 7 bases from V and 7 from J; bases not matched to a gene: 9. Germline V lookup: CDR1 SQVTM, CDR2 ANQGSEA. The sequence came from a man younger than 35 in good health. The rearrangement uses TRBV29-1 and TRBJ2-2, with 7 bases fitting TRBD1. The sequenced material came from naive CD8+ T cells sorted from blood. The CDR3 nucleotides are TGCAGCGGGACGACAGGGATCGGCGGGGAGCTGTTTTTT. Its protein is CSGTTGIGGELFF.